Listed below are T cell receptor beta chains from one sample, sequenced in a study of shared clonotypes between healthy human individuals. Assay used: immunoSEQ multiplex PCR; TCRdb lists only in-frame clones, some missing. The table records 600,000 or so clones, approximately 95% of them present only once. The sequencing sample was made of naive CD8+ T cells sorted from blood. These receptors were taken from a woman in her 30s in good health. CDR3s include the opening cysteine and the closing phenylalanine or tryptophan.

v_gene: TRBV30
j_gene: TRBJ2-3
CDR3aa: CAWSSPTGEGDTQYF

v_gene: TRBV11-2
j_gene: TRBJ2-5
CDR3aa: CASSLVPDWETQYF

v_gene: TRBV7-8
j_gene: TRBJ1-1
CDR3aa: CASRQINREGNTEAFF

v_gene: TRBV27
j_gene: TRBJ2-7
CDR3aa: CASSFSAGGTPYEQYF

v_gene: TRBV13
j_gene: TRBJ1-2
CDR3aa: CASSSGRTNYGYTF

v_gene: TRBV27
j_gene: TRBJ2-7
CDR3aa: CASTTTGQGGYEQYF

v_gene: TRBV29-1
j_gene: TRBJ2-1
CDR3aa: CSVEYVYNEQFF

v_gene: TRBV27
j_gene: TRBJ2-7
CDR3aa: CASSPSGYLPYEQYF

v_gene: TRBV19
j_gene: TRBJ1-6
CDR3aa: CASSTLTPGIGSPLHF

v_gene: TRBV9
j_gene: TRBJ2-1
CDR3aa: CASSPRLAVDNEQFF

v_gene: TRBV28
j_gene: TRBJ1-1
CDR3aa: CASSWELNTEAFF

v_gene: TRBV19
j_gene: TRBJ1-1
CDR3aa: CASSIAGGTEAFF

v_gene: TRBV11-2
j_gene: TRBJ2-1
CDR3aa: CASSLVIGRYEQFF

v_gene: TRBV7-8
j_gene: TRBJ2-7
CDR3aa: CASSPRDRGHEQYF

v_gene: TRBV28
j_gene: TRBJ1-5
CDR3aa: CASSLRGNNQPQHF

v_gene: TRBV28
j_gene: TRBJ1-1
CDR3aa: CATKQGDTEAFF

v_gene: TRBV7-8
j_gene: TRBJ2-7
CDR3aa: CASSLSISREQYF

v_gene: TRBV7-9
j_gene: TRBJ2-7
CDR3aa: CASSLGEGQGRDEQYF

v_gene: TRBV28
j_gene: TRBJ2-7
CDR3aa: CASSLFGREGRYEQYF

v_gene: TRBV7-9
j_gene: TRBJ1-6
CDR3aa: CASSHGPSNSPLHF

v_gene: TRBV30
j_gene: TRBJ2-6
CDR3aa: CAWKGGDRGSGANVLTF

v_gene: TRBV5-6
j_gene: TRBJ1-2
CDR3aa: CASSFANSDPKDYGYTF

v_gene: TRBV20-1
j_gene: .
CDR3aa: CSVFKDYEQYF

v_gene: TRBV28
j_gene: TRBJ2-5
CDR3aa: CASSFGTGGETQYF

v_gene: TRBV15
j_gene: TRBJ1-2
CDR3aa: CATSRYPPGQGPAPGDGYTF

v_gene: TRBV6-4
j_gene: TRBJ2-2
CDR3aa: CASTAGTGTTGELFF

v_gene: TRBV28
j_gene: TRBJ1-5
CDR3aa: CASTRLGNQPQHF

v_gene: TRBV9
j_gene: TRBJ2-5
CDR3aa: CASSVVSGGQETQYF

v_gene: TRBV6-5
j_gene: TRBJ1-2
CDR3aa: CASSNLGGHYGYTF

v_gene: TRBV4-1
j_gene: TRBJ2-7
CDR3aa: CASSQEYSGVSSYEQYF

v_gene: TRBV7-9
j_gene: TRBJ2-2
CDR3aa: CASSLVVPGGELFF

v_gene: TRBV19
j_gene: TRBJ1-3
CDR3aa: CASRDSGTAGNTGNTIYF

v_gene: TRBV28
j_gene: TRBJ2-7
CDR3aa: CASSLAPIREQYF

v_gene: TRBV4-1
j_gene: TRBJ2-3
CDR3aa: CASSQGLAGSTDTQYF

v_gene: TRBV27
j_gene: TRBJ1-2
CDR3aa: CASSLADDPYGYTF

v_gene: TRBV14
j_gene: TRBJ1-6
CDR3aa: CASSQGWRDSPLHF

v_gene: TRBV7-9
j_gene: TRBJ2-5
CDR3aa: CASSLRTSGSLETQYF

v_gene: TRBV6-6
j_gene: TRBJ2-3
CDR3aa: CASSYSGETDTQYF

v_gene: TRBV13
j_gene: TRBJ2-1
CDR3aa: CASSQGLGGNEQFF

v_gene: TRBV19
j_gene: TRBJ1-1
CDR3aa: CASKQGGMNTEAFF

v_gene: TRBV28
j_gene: TRBJ2-7
CDR3aa: CASSLLAGNYEQYF

v_gene: TRBV5-1
j_gene: TRBJ1-2
CDR3aa: CASSPNDRGYGYTF

v_gene: TRBV6-5
j_gene: TRBJ1-1
CDR3aa: CASSYATGLNTEAFF

v_gene: TRBV11-2
j_gene: TRBJ1-3
CDR3aa: CASSLTGGSGNTIYF

v_gene: TRBV27
j_gene: TRBJ2-7
CDR3aa: CASSPLDLAGYEQYF

v_gene: TRBV2
j_gene: TRBJ2-7
CDR3aa: CASSAGQGSLYEQYF

v_gene: TRBV27
j_gene: TRBJ2-7
CDR3aa: CASSSTHKWGSDYEQYF

v_gene: TRBV29-1
j_gene: TRBJ1-4
CDR3aa: CSVELGGREATNEKLFF

v_gene: TRBV5-1
j_gene: TRBJ2-5
CDR3aa: CASSLDEDETQYF

v_gene: TRBV27
j_gene: TRBJ2-1
CDR3aa: CASSLTAESSYNEQFF

v_gene: TRBV7-6
j_gene: TRBJ2-7
CDR3aa: CASSLGRDTAYEQYF

v_gene: TRBV29-1
j_gene: TRBJ2-2
CDR3aa: CSVELVNTGELFF

v_gene: TRBV2
j_gene: TRBJ2-1
CDR3aa: CASSGQVNEQFF

v_gene: TRBV28
j_gene: TRBJ1-5
CDR3aa: CASSLSTLGGAVQPQHF

v_gene: TRBV7-9
j_gene: TRBJ1-2
CDR3aa: CASSLAGSYGYTF